Each of the 28 T cell receptor beta chains below was sequenced from the same sample in a study of blood T cell repertoires in COVID-19. Sequencing was performed with immunoSEQ multiplex PCR; in TCRdb, only in-frame clones are kept and a portion is missing. The sample lists roughly 250,000 clones; about 87% were seen once. Sequenced input: PBMCs or T cells enriched from blood (not recorded which). These receptors were collected from a woman aged 45-65 years who had recovered from COVID-19.

The chain uses TRBV7-3 and TRBJ2-1; D perhaps matches TRBD1 (7 bases). CDR3 size: 13 residues. Trimming removed 5 bases at V and 4 bases at J, with 9 bases between. Germline V gives CDR1 SGHTA, CDR2 FQGTGA. The CDR3 DNA sequence: TGTGCCAGCAGCGCGGGACAGTACAATGAGCAGTTCTTC. Protein: CASSAGQYNEQFF.

In its sample, this clone was seen a few times. In DNA form, the CDR3 reads TGTGCCAGCAGGCAGGGTTTTTCTAGCTATGGCTACACCTTC. Its translation: CASRQGFSSYGYTF. The chain employs TRBV6-5 and TRBJ1-2, with D possibly matching TRBD1 (5 bases). Germline V CDR1 and CDR2: MNHEY, SVGAGI. Trimming took off 6 bases at V and 4 bases at J, with 15 bases between the two ends. The CDR3 covers 14 residues.

The chain combines TRBV7-9 with TRBJ1-3; D call uncertain. In germline, CDR1 is SEHNR, CDR2 FQNEAQ (reference sequence). This CDR3 is built from 16 residues. Between the trimmed V and J ends, which lost 4 bases and 1 base, there was a span of 14 bases. The CDR3 here is CASSSPRKVSGNTIYF. CDR3 DNA sequence: TGTGCCAGCAGCTCTCCGCGGAAGGTGTCTGGAAACACCATATATTTT.

The chain recombines TRBV28 with TRBJ1-3; D not certain. Germline CDR1 is MDHEN and CDR2 is SYDVKM. This CDR3 region has 13 residues. The V end was cut by 8 bases, the J end by 3 bases, with 11 bases between. DNA of the CDR3: TGTGCCAGCGGCCAGGTCTTTGGAAACACCATATATTTT. It encodes CASGQVFGNTIYF. The whole variable domain, remainder taken from reference TRBV28 and TRBJ1-3, is DVKVTQSSRYLVKRTGEKVFLECVQDMDHENMFWYRQDPGLGLRLIYFSYDVKMKEKGDIPEGYSVSREKKERFSLILESASTNQTSMYLCASGQVFGNTIYFGEGSWLTVV.

The chain joins TRBV7-2 to TRBJ2-1, with TRBD2 matching 7 bases. The CDR3 totals 14 residues. Germline values: CDR1 SGHTA, CDR2 FQGNSA. The J segment lost 6 bases and the V segment lost 4 bases, leaving 6 bases of the junction unmatched. The CDR3 reads CASSSAGEVNEQFF. Written as DNA, the CDR3 is TGTGCCAGCAGCTCGGCGGGAGAGGTCAATGAGCAGTTCTTC.

This chain uses TRBV30 with TRBJ2-1, with D perhaps TRBD2 (6 bases). The V end lost 0 bases, the J end lost 8 bases, and 8 bases lay between the germline ends. This CDR3 has 12 amino acids. Germline V gives CDR1 GTSNPN, CDR2 SVGIG (reference sequence). The CDR3 nucleotides read TGTGCCTGGAGTGTACCGGGGGATGAGCAGTTCTTC. Amino acid sequence: CAWSVPGDEQFF.

The count of this clone is one. V usage is TRBV9 and J usage is TRBJ1-2, with 8 positions matching TRBD1. From germline, CDR1 is SGDLS and CDR2 YYNGEE. V lost 3 bases to trimming and J lost 8 bases; unmatched junction nucleotides: 9. The CDR3 sequence is 14 residues long. The CDR3 reads CASSAGQGGYGYTF. In DNA form, the CDR3 reads TGTGCCAGCAGCGCCGGACAGGGTGGATACGGCTACACCTTC. Full variable domain (outside the CDR3, taken from reference TRBV9 and TRBJ1-2): DSGVTQTPKHLITATGQRVTLRCSPRSGDLSVYWYQQSLDQGLQFLIQYYNGEERAKGNILERFSAQQFPDLHSELNLSSLELGDSALYFCASSAGQGGYGYTFGSGTRLTVV.

The genes are TRBV20-1 and TRBJ1-5; D is undetermined. V lost 3 bases to trimming and J lost 3 bases, with 15 bases between them. CDR1 DFQATT and CDR2 SNEGSKA come from the germline V gene (reference sequence). The CDR3 loop spans 15 amino acids. CDR3 coding DNA: TGCAGTGCTAGTTCCAGGATCCATAACAATCAGCCCCAGCATTTT. It specifies CSASSRIHNNQPQHF.

A note on this clone: This same CDR3 is encoded by further DNA sequences in the sample. V usage is TRBV6-5 and J usage is TRBJ2-2, with D unresolved. With 0 bases removed from V and 0 bases from J, the gap between germline ends came to 2 bases. Looked up from germline, CDR1 is MNHEY and CDR2 is SVGAGI. This CDR3 spans 14 amino acids. For the CDR3, the DNA is TGTGCCAGCAGTTACTCTACGAACACCGGGGAGCTGTTTTTT. This codes for CASSYSTNTGELFF.

The chain combines TRBV11-1 with TRBJ1-2; D ambiguous. The CDR3 has 13 amino acids. Germline-derived CDR1 and CDR2 are SGHAT and FQDESV (reference sequence). Trimming removed 5 bases at V and 7 bases at J, with 14 bases between. The CDR3 is CASSQRTAGGYTF. CDR3 DNA sequence: TGTGCCAGCAGCCAACGGACGGCGGGTGGCTACACCTTC.

The chain has TRBV28 and TRBJ1-5; 9 positions agree with TRBD1. In germline, CDR1 is MDHEN, CDR2 SYDVKM. This CDR3 has 16 residues. V dropped 6 bases and J dropped 7; count of bases not matched to a gene: 13. The CDR3 protein is CASSEGTGTLRQPQHF. CDR3 DNA: TGTGCCAGCAGCGAGGGGACAGGGACATTAAGGCAGCCCCAGCATTTT.

J is TRBJ2-7 and V is TRBV24-1, with 12 nucleotides matching TRBD2. Trimming removed 1 base from V and 3 bases from J; junction bases left unmatched: 3. The CDR3 covers 16 residues. From germline, CDR1 is KGHDR and CDR2 SFDVKD. The CDR3 sequence is CATSDFGTSGHYEQYF. Written as DNA, the CDR3 is TGTGCCACCAGTGATTTCGGGACTAGCGGGCACTACGAGCAGTACTTC.

This chain uses TRBV2 with TRBJ2-6; the match to TRBD1 covers 7 bases. The germline V gene encodes CDR1 SNHLY and CDR2 FYNNEI. V lost 6 bases and J lost 2; bases outside the gene matches: 7. CDR3 length: 16 amino acids. The CDR3 DNA follows: TGTGCCAGCAGAAGAACAGGGGACGCTGGGGCCAACGTCCTGACTTTC. The encoded protein is CASRRTGDAGANVLTF.

A single count supports this clone. This chain links TRBV7-9 with TRBJ1-5; D is undetermined. In germline, CDR1 is SEHNR, CDR2 FQNEAQ (reference sequence). The length of the CDR3 is 15 residues. Deletions cut 5 bases from V and 5 bases from J, with 16 bases between. The CDR3 here is CASSATREADQPQHF. Written as DNA, the CDR3 is TGTGCCAGCAGCGCGACGCGGGAGGCGGATCAGCCCCAGCATTTT.

This chain links TRBV15 with TRBJ1-5; 8 bases align to TRBD1. The CDR3 has 15 amino acids. Germline-derived CDR1 and CDR2 are LNHNV and YYDKDF (reference sequence). The junction had 8 bases not matched to a gene; V was cut back by 4 bases and J by 6 bases. As DNA, the CDR3 is TGTGCCACCAGCATCGGACAGGGCAGACCTCAGCCCCAGCATTTT. This encodes CATSIGQGRPQPQHF.

This clone was picked up a small number of times. This sequence joins TRBV7-9 and TRBJ1-5, with D possibly being TRBD1 (6 bases). Germline CDR1 reads SEHNR; CDR2 reads FQNEAQ (reference sequence). The V end lost 4 bases, the J end lost 0 bases, and 10 bases lay between the germline ends. The CDR3 consists of 15 residues. CDR3 DNA: TGTGCCAGCAGCTCCGCAGGGGATAGCAATCAGCCCCAGCATTTT. Protein product: CASSSAGDSNQPQHF. The whole variable domain, remainder taken from reference TRBV7-9 and TRBJ1-5, is DTGVSQNPRHKITKRGQNVTFRCDPISEHNRLYWYRQTLGQGPEFLTYFQNEAQLEKSRLLSDRFSAERPKGSFSTLEIQRTEQGDSAMYLCASSSAGDSNQPQHFGDGTRLSIL.

This chain connects TRBV30 to TRBJ1-1, with 10 bases identical to TRBD1. J was trimmed by 5 bases and V by 3 bases; bases with no gene match: 3. This CDR3 contains 13 residues. CDR1 is GTSNPN, CDR2 SVGIG, per germline (reference sequence). The CDR3 spells CAWSGTGDTEAFF. In DNA form, the CDR3 reads TGTGCCTGGAGCGGGACAGGGGATACTGAAGCTTTCTTT.

This chain links TRBV30 with TRBJ2-1, with D possibly being TRBD2 (6 bases). The V end was cut by 3 bases, the J end by 9 bases, with 12 bases between. The germline V gene has CDR1 GTSNPN and CDR2 SVGIG (reference sequence). CDR3 size: 12 residues. CDR3 protein: CAWRTRGGEQFF. The CDR3 DNA follows: TGTGCCTGGAGGACGCGGGGAGGTGAGCAGTTCTTC.

This clone appeared once. The chain recombines TRBV5-6 with TRBJ2-7; possibly TRBD1 for D (5 bases). Between the trimmed V and J ends, which lost 4 bases and 5 bases, there was a span of 16 bases. Germline CDR1 is SGHDT and CDR2 is YYEEEE. This CDR3 comprises 14 residues. CDR3 coding DNA: TGTGCCAGCAGCCCAAGGACAATGCTCCACGAGCAGTACTTC. Residues: CASSPRTMLHEQYF.

This sequence joins TRBV10-3 and TRBJ2-7; perhaps TRBD1 as D (6 bases). Germline V gene data show CDR1 as ENHRY and CDR2 as SYGVKD. This CDR3 spans 15 amino acids. The V end was cut by 4 bases, the J end by 0 bases, with 13 bases between. The CDR3 DNA reads as TGTGCCATCAGTGCCAGTACAGGGTTCTCCTACGAGCAGTACTTC. Protein sequence: CAISASTGFSYEQYF.

The chain recombines TRBV5-4 with TRBJ1-5; the match to TRBD1 covers 7 bases. The ends lost 0 bases at V and 9 bases at J; junction bases unmatched: 9. The V gene's germline CDR1 is SGHNT and CDR2 YYREEE (reference sequence). The length of the CDR3 is 15 residues. CDR3 coding DNA: TGTGCCAGCAGCTTGGACAGGGGTCCCGAGAGGCCCCAGCATTTT. This sequence encodes CASSLDRGPERPQHF.

The chain is built from TRBV29-1 and TRBJ2-5, with a weak D call TRBD2 (6 bases). Germline values: CDR1 SQVTM, CDR2 ANQGSEA. This CDR3 is built from 14 residues. V gave up 3 bases and J gave up 6 bases, with 17 bases separating them. The CDR3 loop reads CSVDGVSGRKTQYF. In DNA form, the CDR3 reads TGCAGCGTTGATGGAGTCAGCGGGCGAAAGACCCAGTACTTC.

The chain uses TRBV28 and TRBJ1-6; D is perhaps TRBD1 (6 bases). CDR1 is MDHEN and CDR2 is SYDVKM in the germline V gene. This CDR3 region has 14 residues. Trimming pared 2 bases from V and 6 bases from J, leaving 8 bases between. The CDR3 DNA follows: TGTGCCAGCAGTTTAGACAGGACTAATTCACCCCTCCACTTT. Translation gives CASSLDRTNSPLHF.

The rearrangement links TRBV24-1 to TRBJ2-2; TRBD1 matches at 8 bases. Germline CDR1 KGHDR, CDR2 SFDVKD. J was trimmed by 2 bases and V by 4 bases; bases with no gene match: 5. This CDR3 spans 16 amino acids. This CDR3 reads CATSDRTGSNTGELFF. CDR3 DNA sequence: TGTGCCACCAGTGACCGGACAGGGTCTAACACCGGGGAGCTGTTTTTT.

V usage is TRBV7-6 and J usage is TRBJ2-2; TRBD2 matches at 15 bases. V lost 5 bases, J lost 7 bases, and 8 bases stayed unmatched. This CDR3 has 17 residues. Germline V lookup: CDR1 SGHVS, CDR2 FNYEAQ. The CDR3 loop reads CASSPGLAGGPIGELFF. The CDR3 DNA is TGTGCCAGCAGCCCCGGACTAGCGGGAGGGCCGATCGGGGAGCTGTTTTTT. The full variable domain, completed using reference TRBV7-6 and TRBJ2-2, is GAGVSQSPRYKVTKRGQDVALRCDPISGHVSLYWYRQALGQGPEFLTYFNYEAQQDKSGLPNDRFSAERPEGSISTLTIQRTEQRDSAMYRCASSPGLAGGPIGELFFGEGSRLTVL.

The chain is built from TRBV4-1 and TRBJ1-4, with TRBD1 matching over 7 bases. Trimming took 4 bases from V and 7 from J; bases not matched to a gene: 9. The CDR3 runs 15 residues. The germline CDR1 and CDR2 sequences are MGHRA and YSYEKL. CDR3 DNA sequence: TGCGCCAGCAGCCGAGTACAGGGGCGAGGTGAAAAACTGTTTTTT. Its translation: CASSRVQGRGEKLFF.

This rearrangement joins TRBV30 to TRBJ2-3; D gene unclear. The CDR3 consists of 13 residues. CDR1 and CDR2 from the germline V gene are GTSNPN and SVGIG (reference sequence). With 0 bases removed from V and 4 bases from J, the gap between germline ends came to 8 bases. The chain's CDR3 is CAWSVQLADTQYF. The DNA of the CDR3 is TGTGCCTGGAGTGTACAGCTCGCAGATACGCAGTATTTT.

The chain joins TRBV28 to TRBJ1-1; D ambiguous. CDR1 is MDHEN and CDR2 is SYDVKM in the germline V gene. This CDR3 spans 15 amino acids. The ends were cut back, 6 bases at V and 4 bases at J, with 18 bases in the middle. In DNA, the CDR3 is TGTGCCAGCAGCCCTCTCATAGCTGGAGGCACTGAAGCTTTCTTT. Amino acids: CASSPLIAGGTEAFF.